The sequence of this TCR beta chain was determined in a study of T-cell memory formation after mild COVID-19 (dated by TCRdb to the early 2020s). Regarding the study in general: TCR sequence clusters from the two donors were found to be largely donor specific. In two donors, T-cell clones that expanded and contracted after mild COVID-19 were followed by sequencing TCRalpha and TCRbeta repertoires longitudinally. Two young, previously healthy adult volunteers made up the cohort, one male and one female. Beyond this particular receptor, the publication reports: Only a couple of mild cases were covered in the study, and larger cohorts including severe cases with pre-infection samples were considered necessary. Contracting CD4+ clones were found mainly in CM and EM memory subsets, while CD8+ clones were enriched in EMRA. Clones contracting from day 15 to 85 had balanced CD4/CD8 phenotypes, while a second wave expanding from day 15 to 37 was biased towards CD4+. SARS-CoV-2 specificity was not confirmed for the second-wave clones peaking on day 37. Some responding clones were detected in pre-infection memory, which suggested that pre-existing cross-reactive memory T cells had joined the SARS-CoV-2 response.

Counted from cysteine to phenylalanine, this CDR3 has 13 amino acids. Only the CDR3 part of the read is kept: 39 bases, read in frame from the first base. Relative to germline, V is 7 bases shorter and J is 2 bases shorter, with 10 bases between their ends. For CDR1 and CDR2, the germline V gene lists ENHRY and SYGVKD. This clonotype turned up a few times. Its antigen is not yet known. Base qualities are missing; no much larger clone stands one base away. The sequencer was an Illumina NovaSeq 6000. cDNA libraries for TCRalpha and TCRbeta were prepared by 5'RACE using constant-segment primers, with sample barcodes and unique molecular identifiers added. Trizol reagent was used to extract RNA from every sample. Amplification of the libraries took two PCR steps, and the second step added a second sample barcode plus Illumina TruSeq adapters. Sequencing of the libraries was done on an Illumina NovaSeq, producing 2 x 150 bp paired-end reads. The paper's processing steps were these. Demultiplexing of reads and collapsing into UMI-guided consensus sequences were performed with migec v1.2.7. Using mixcr v2.1.11, the UMI consensuses were aligned to TRA and TRB V and J templates and assembled into clonotypes. A clonotype was counted as expanded or contracted only if both edgeR and NoisET called the change significant, with noise models trained on biological replicates. For edgeR calls, the cutoffs were a false discovery rate-adjusted p below 0.01 and a log2 fold-change threshold of 1. As an exploratory analysis of dynamics, max-normalized trajectories of the 1000 most abundant clonotypes were examined by PCA with hierarchical clustering. The CD4 or CD8 phenotype of responding clones was assigned using the separately sequenced CD4+ and CD8+ repertoires. TCRdb itself trimmed the public reads at Q25 with fastp, ran MiXCR and retained productive beta chains. Each record represents a unique CDR3 protein, reported with the most common genes and DNA among its rows. The V and J calls shown here were made by TCRdb, not taken from the authors' results. The sample table records 100,000 or so distinct CDR3 sequences; around 10% of these occur just once. The ten largest make up roughly two fifths of the sample.

PBMCs were isolated by Ficoll-Paque density gradient centrifugation. The sequenced sample was PBMCs or a T cell subset sorted from them (not recorded which). This receptor was identified in a man between 18 and 29 years old who had mild COVID-19 (a few samples of this study predate the infection). The sample titles of this study are shuffled in the database, so cell type and time point are left out; the donor was told from shared clones. This chain joins TRBV10-3 to TRBJ2-3; the D assignment is uncertain and may be TRBD1 or TRBD2, with 5 bases supporting each. The CDR3 region has the sequence CAITGANTDTQYF. In nucleotides, the sequence is TGTGCCATCACCGGGGCGAACACAGATACGCAGTATTTT.